A selection of T cell receptor beta chains follows, all from one sample in a study of CD8 T cells in Susac syndrome. TCRdb reprocessed the immunoSEQ multiplex PCR reads with MiXCR, giving one entry per CDR3 protein. The table shows about 430,000 distinct CDR3 sequences, with roughly 85% occurring only once. Sequenced input: CD8+ T cells from PBMCs. These receptors originate from a human donor with multiple sclerosis. The CDR3 runs from the conserved cysteine through the conserved F or W. A D gene is named only where the DNA matches it firmly. Size is omitted from some rows. Given values are once, few, many or a class for expanded clones.

D gene: -; V gene: TRBV5-6; clone size: -; CDR3 length: 13; J gene: TRBJ2-3; CDR3 DNA: TGTGCCAGCAGCTGGGGGGACAGACCAACGCAGTATTTT; CDR3 protein: CASSWGDRPTQYF
D gene: -; V gene: TRBV28; clone size: -; CDR3 length: 11; J gene: TRBJ2-1; CDR3 DNA: TGTGCCAGCAGTTTAGGTCACGGGGAATTCTTC; CDR3 protein: CASSLGHGEFF
D gene: -; V gene: TRBV7-6; clone size: few; CDR3 length: 13; J gene: TRBJ2-5; CDR3 DNA: TGTGCCAGCAGCCCGGACAACCAAGAGACCCAGTACTTC; CDR3 protein: CASSPDNQETQYF
D gene: -; V gene: TRBV6-1; clone size: -; CDR3 length: 15; J gene: TRBJ1-6; CDR3 DNA: TGTGCCAGCAGTGAAATGGGACGCCTTAATTCACCCCTCCACTTT; CDR3 protein: CASSEMGRLNSPLHF
D gene: TRBD2; V gene: TRBV28; clone size: -; CDR3 length: 14; J gene: TRBJ2-5; CDR3 DNA: TGTGCCAGCAAGTGGGAGGGCCACCAAGAGACCCAGTACTTC; CDR3 protein: CASKWEGHQETQYF
D gene: -; V gene: TRBV28; clone size: -; CDR3 length: 15; J gene: TRBJ2-3; CDR3 DNA: TGTGCCAGCAGTTTAAATGAGGGTAGCACAGATACGCAGTATTTT; CDR3 protein: CASSLNEGSTDTQYF
D gene: -; V gene: TRBV29-1; clone size: -; CDR3 length: 16; J gene: TRBJ2-7; CDR3 DNA: TGCAGCGTTGAAGAAATCGGAGCCCGGCGCCCCTACGAGCAGTACTTC; CDR3 protein: CSVEEIGARRPYEQYF
D gene: TRBD1; V gene: TRBV12-3/TRBV12-4; clone size: -; CDR3 length: 14; J gene: TRBJ2-7; CDR3 DNA: TGTGCCAGCAGTCCCTACAGGGGTGGCAACGAGCAGTACTTC; CDR3 protein: CASSPYRGGNEQYF
D gene: TRBD1; V gene: TRBV5-1; clone size: once; CDR3 length: 14; J gene: TRBJ2-3; CDR3 DNA: TGCGCCAGCAGCCGAGGACAGGGGGCAGATACGCAGTATTTT; CDR3 protein: CASSRGQGADTQYF
D gene: -; V gene: TRBV5-1; clone size: -; CDR3 length: 15; J gene: TRBJ2-7; CDR3 DNA: TGCGCCAGCAGCTCTACAAGGACAGGGAGGGACGAGCAGTACTTC; CDR3 protein: CASSSTRTGRDEQYF
D gene: -; V gene: TRBV6-5; clone size: -; CDR3 length: 17; J gene: TRBJ2-3; CDR3 DNA: TGTGCCAGCAGTTACTCGGTCGGCAGACCCAACACAGATACGCAGTATTTT; CDR3 protein: CASSYSVGRPNTDTQYF
D gene: TRBD1; V gene: TRBV5-6; clone size: -; CDR3 length: 16; J gene: TRBJ1-5; CDR3 DNA: TGTGCCAGCAGCTTAAGTGGACAGGCTAGCAATCAGCCCCAGCATTTT; CDR3 protein: CASSLSGQASNQPQHF
D gene: -; V gene: TRBV14; clone size: -; CDR3 length: 16; J gene: TRBJ2-5; CDR3 DNA: TGTGCCAGCAGCCAAGATTACCGGGGGACCCCGGGGACCCAGTACTTC; CDR3 protein: CASSQDYRGTPGTQYF
D gene: -; V gene: TRBV6-5; clone size: -; CDR3 length: 15; J gene: TRBJ1-2; CDR3 DNA: TGTGCCAGCAGGCAACGAGCAGAGACTAACTATGGCTACACCTTC; CDR3 protein: CASRQRAETNYGYTF
D gene: TRBD1; V gene: TRBV3-1; clone size: -; CDR3 length: 17; J gene: TRBJ1-1; CDR3 DNA: TGTGCCAGCAGCCAGGATACAGGGGGCGACCTGAACACTGAAGCTTTCTTT; CDR3 protein: CASSQDTGGDLNTEAFF
D gene: -; V gene: TRBV27; clone size: -; CDR3 length: 15; J gene: TRBJ2-7; CDR3 DNA: TGTGCCAGCAGGCCAGGGGAGGGGTTCCTCTACGAGCAGTACTTC; CDR3 protein: CASRPGEGFLYEQYF
D gene: -; V gene: TRBV14; clone size: -; CDR3 length: 15; J gene: TRBJ1-2; CDR3 DNA: TGTGCCAGCAGCCAGGGGGTGGCAGGGGTCTATGGCTACACCTTC; CDR3 protein: CASSQGVAGVYGYTF
D gene: -; V gene: TRBV12-3/TRBV12-4; clone size: once; CDR3 length: 13; J gene: TRBJ2-5; CDR3 DNA: TGTGCCAGCAGTCTTTACTTGGCGGAGACCCAGTACTTC; CDR3 protein: CASSLYLAETQYF
D gene: -; V gene: TRBV29-1; clone size: -; CDR3 length: 15; J gene: TRBJ2-1; CDR3 DNA: TGCAGCGCGCTGGACGTTTGGAGCTCCTACAATGAGCAGTTCTTC; CDR3 protein: CSALDVWSSYNEQFF
D gene: TRBD1; V gene: TRBV11-2; clone size: -; CDR3 length: 16; J gene: TRBJ2-3; CDR3 DNA: TGTGCCAGCAGCTTGGGCCCGACAGGGAGCGCAGATACGCAGTATTTT; CDR3 protein: CASSLGPTGSADTQYF
D gene: -; V gene: TRBV20-1; clone size: -; CDR3 length: 15; J gene: TRBJ2-7; CDR3 DNA: TGCAGTGCCCGAGGCTGGGGGCTGCCCCCCTACGAGCAGTACTTC; CDR3 protein: CSARGWGLPPYEQYF
D gene: -; V gene: TRBV4-1; clone size: -; CDR3 length: 16; J gene: TRBJ2-7; CDR3 DNA: TGCGCCAGCAGCCAAGATCCGGGACGGGTATCCTACGAGCAGTACTTC; CDR3 protein: CASSQDPGRVSYEQYF
D gene: -; V gene: TRBV6-1; clone size: -; CDR3 length: 14; J gene: TRBJ2-7; CDR3 DNA: TGTGCCAGCAGTGAAGATGAACTGGTTTACGAGCAGTACTTC; CDR3 protein: CASSEDELVYEQYF
D gene: TRBD2; V gene: TRBV4-1; clone size: -; CDR3 length: 19; J gene: TRBJ2-2; CDR3 DNA: TGCGCCAGCAGCCGACCCCCGACTAGCGGGGGGCCGAACACCGGGGAGCTGTTTTTT; CDR3 protein: CASSRPPTSGGPNTGELFF
D gene: -; V gene: TRBV7-9; clone size: -; CDR3 length: 14; J gene: TRBJ2-3; CDR3 DNA: TGTGCCAGCAGCTCGTGGACAAGGACAGATACGCAGTATTTT; CDR3 protein: CASSSWTRTDTQYF
D gene: TRBD1; V gene: TRBV2; clone size: -; CDR3 length: 17; J gene: TRBJ1-4; CDR3 DNA: TGTGCCAGCAGCTCCGGGACAGGGGGGGCAACTAATGAAAAACTGTTTTTT; CDR3 protein: CASSSGTGGATNEKLFF
D gene: -; V gene: TRBV30; clone size: -; CDR3 length: 15; J gene: TRBJ2-1; CDR3 DNA: TGTGCCTGGAGTGACGTAGCGGAGGGTTACAATGAGCAGTTCTTC; CDR3 protein: CAWSDVAEGYNEQFF
D gene: -; V gene: TRBV11-2; clone size: -; CDR3 length: 14; J gene: TRBJ2-3; CDR3 DNA: TGTGCCAGCAGCAGAGTGGTGCTCACAGATACGCAGTATTTT; CDR3 protein: CASSRVVLTDTQYF
D gene: TRBD2; V gene: TRBV27; clone size: -; CDR3 length: 15; J gene: TRBJ2-7; CDR3 DNA: TGTGCCAGCAGCCAAGCTGCGGGAGCCATGGTCGAGCAGTACTTC; CDR3 protein: CASSQAAGAMVEQYF
D gene: -; V gene: TRBV6-6; clone size: -; CDR3 length: 15; J gene: TRBJ1-5; CDR3 DNA: TGTGCCAGCAGTTACCTAACAGGAGTCAATCAGCCCCAGCATTTT; CDR3 protein: CASSYLTGVNQPQHF
D gene: -; V gene: TRBV4-2; clone size: -; CDR3 length: 17; J gene: TRBJ1-1; CDR3 DNA: TGTGCCAGCAGCCTCGGCGGGGACGGATTCTTGAACACTGAAGCTTTCTTT; CDR3 protein: CASSLGGDGFLNTEAFF
D gene: TRBD1; V gene: TRBV11-2; clone size: -; CDR3 length: 19; J gene: TRBJ1-1; CDR3 DNA: TGTGCCAGCAGCTTAAACTGGGAGGGGACAGCCAAAAAGAACACTGAAGCTTTCTTT; CDR3 protein: CASSLNWEGTAKKNTEAFF
D gene: -; V gene: TRBV7-8; clone size: -; CDR3 length: 16; J gene: TRBJ1-2; CDR3 DNA: TGTGCCAGCAGCTTAGGTTCGGGATACATAAACTATGGCTACACCTTC; CDR3 protein: CASSLGSGYINYGYTF
D gene: -; V gene: TRBV20-1; clone size: -; CDR3 length: 13; J gene: TRBJ1-2; CDR3 DNA: TGCAGTGCTAGAGATTTGGGCAACTATGGCTACACCTTC; CDR3 protein: CSARDLGNYGYTF
D gene: TRBD2; V gene: TRBV5-4; clone size: -; CDR3 length: 15; J gene: TRBJ2-1; CDR3 DNA: TGTGCCAGCAGCGCCCGGGAGGGCCAGACTCCCGAGCAGTTCTTC; CDR3 protein: CASSAREGQTPEQFF